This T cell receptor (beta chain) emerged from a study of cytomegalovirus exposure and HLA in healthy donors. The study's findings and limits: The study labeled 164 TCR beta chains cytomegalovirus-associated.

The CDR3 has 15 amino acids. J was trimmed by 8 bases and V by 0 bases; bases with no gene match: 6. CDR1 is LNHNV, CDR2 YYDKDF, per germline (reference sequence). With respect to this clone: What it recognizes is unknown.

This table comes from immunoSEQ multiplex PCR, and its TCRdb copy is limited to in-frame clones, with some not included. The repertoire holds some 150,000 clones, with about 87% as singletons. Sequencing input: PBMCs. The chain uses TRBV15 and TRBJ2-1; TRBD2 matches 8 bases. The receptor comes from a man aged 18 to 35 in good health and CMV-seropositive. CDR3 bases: TGTGCCACCAGCAGAGAGCGGGGGGCCGGGGATGAGCAGTTCTTC. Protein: CATSRERGAGDEQFF.